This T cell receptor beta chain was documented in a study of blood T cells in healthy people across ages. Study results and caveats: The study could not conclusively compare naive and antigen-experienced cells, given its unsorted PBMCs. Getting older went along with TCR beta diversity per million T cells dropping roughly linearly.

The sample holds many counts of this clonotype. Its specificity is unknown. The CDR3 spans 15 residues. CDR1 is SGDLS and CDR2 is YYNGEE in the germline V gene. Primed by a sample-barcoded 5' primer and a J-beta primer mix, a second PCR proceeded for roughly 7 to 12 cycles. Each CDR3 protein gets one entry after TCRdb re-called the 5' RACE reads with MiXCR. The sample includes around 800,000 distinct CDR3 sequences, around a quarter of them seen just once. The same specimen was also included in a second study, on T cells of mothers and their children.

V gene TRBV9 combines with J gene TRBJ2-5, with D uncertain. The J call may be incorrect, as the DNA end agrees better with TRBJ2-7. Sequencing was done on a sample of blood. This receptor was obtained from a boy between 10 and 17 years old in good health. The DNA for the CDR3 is TGTGCCAGCAGCGTAGAGCCCGGTCGGACCTACGAGCAGTACTTC. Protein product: CASSVEPGRTYEQYF.